This entry lists 9 T cell receptor beta chains sequenced from one sample in a study of monozygotic twins with inflammatory bowel disease. TCRdb processed the 5' RACE reads again and assigns one entry to each CDR3 protein, with no DNA. The sample has over 150,000 distinct CDR3 sequences, and its top ten clones hold roughly 2.4%. Material for sequencing was blood. The source of these receptors is a human donor with ulcerative colitis or Crohn's disease, or a healthy co-twin of an affected twin (not recorded which).

The chain couples TRBV5-1 to TRBJ2-7; TCRdb returns TRBD1, unconfirmable since there is no DNA. The V gene's germline CDR1 is SGHRS and CDR2 YFSETQ. The CDR3 spans 16 residues. Here the CDR3 reads CASSLERDPLGYEQYF.

The J gene is TRBJ2-5, the V gene TRBV5-1. Per the germline V gene, CDR1 is SGHRS and CDR2 is YFSETQ. The CDR3 has 14 amino acids. The CDR3 sequence: CASSLEDVQETQYF.

This sequence joins TRBV9 and TRBJ2-2; with no DNA, the TCRdb D assignment of TRBD2 cannot be verified. The CDR3 contains 17 residues. The germline V gene has CDR1 SGDLS and CDR2 YYNGEE. The CDR3 loop is CASSMPGTSLNTGELFF.

J is TRBJ1-5 and V is TRBV12-3 or TRBV12-4; TCRdb names TRBD1, which stays unverified in the absence of DNA. CDR3 size: 15 residues. The CDR3: CASSSRDRSNQPQHF.

The chain carries TRBV28 and TRBJ2-2; absent DNA, TCRdb's TRBD1 call cannot be checked. The CDR3 totals 15 residues. The germline V gene has CDR1 MDHEN and CDR2 SYDVKM. The CDR3 reads CASSLTGWRTGELFF. Filled out from reference TRBV28 and TRBJ2-2, the complete variable domain reads DVKVTQSSRYLVKRTGEKVFLECVQDMDHENMFWYRQDPGLGLRLIYFSYDVKMKEKGDIPEGYSVSREKKERFSLILESASTNQTSMYLCASSLTGWRTGELFFGEGSRLTVL.

The gene calls are TRBV7-2 and TRBJ1-1; the TCRdb call, TRBD1, lacks DNA for checking. The germline gives CDR1 SGHTA, CDR2 FQGNSA. The CDR3 loop spans 15 amino acids. The CDR3 protein is CASSLMGGSLSEAFF.

This chain joins TRBV7-2 and TRBJ2-1; as DNA is missing, the TRBD1 call by TCRdb cannot be tested. The CDR3 spans 14 residues. Per the germline V gene, CDR1 is SGHTA and CDR2 is FQGNSA. CDR3 amino acids: CASRTGDRPAGQFF.

The chain couples TRBV5-6 to TRBJ1-2. The CDR3 is 12 residues long. CDR1 and CDR2 from the germline V gene are SGHDT and YYEEEE. The CDR3 sequence: CASSPQGNGYTF.

The V gene is TRBV3-1, the J gene TRBJ1-2; TCRdb reports TRBD1, a call that lacks DNA to check it against. This CDR3 contains 14 residues. CDR1 LGHDT and CDR2 YNNKEL come from the germline V gene (reference sequence). The CDR3 sequence: CASSLLRGVNGYTF.